This T cell receptor (beta chain) was sequenced in a study of shared clonotypes between healthy human individuals. About the research overall: Donor composition was a couple of women and three men, aged 18 to 49.

Study-level findings and limits: Some naive CD4 clonotypes, around 4.9%, turned up in common across a handful of donors.

Regarding this clone: The antigen is unknown.

Germline CDR1 SGHVS, CDR2 FQNEAQ. This CDR3 comprises 13 residues. Trimming removed 5 bases at V and 9 bases at J, with 14 bases between. A CD45RA+ naive subset and a CD45RA-negative memory subset were split from CD4+ cells. Here immunoSEQ multiplex PCR was the method, and the copy in TCRdb shows in-frame clones only, minus some. The sample includes a few million clones, roughly 95% of them seen just once. The specimen was naive CD4+ T cells sorted from blood. Indicated subset: CD45RA+ positively selected. The rearrangement links TRBV7-8 to TRBJ1-5; the D gene is possibly TRBD1 (6 bases). The clonotype comes from a man younger than 35 in good health. The CDR3 DNA reads TGTGCCAGCAGCAGCGAGAGGGGGGGGCCCCAGCATTTT. Its translation: CASSSERGGPQHF.